This passage covers 2 T cell receptor beta chains from one sample sequenced in a study of beta chain features in type 1 diabetes. Investigators reverse transcribed all isolated RNA, so they sequenced expressed TCRB transcripts. Using immunoSEQ multiplex PCR, the repertoire was profiled, and TCRdb retains in-frame clones only, with some absent. The table has about 150,000 clones, roughly 50% seen once; the top ten hold around 0.45%. The sequenced sample consisted of Tregs from blood. These receptors all come from a man in his late teens or twenties in good health.

This clone was counted a few times. The rearrangement links TRBV7-9 to TRBJ2-2, with D perhaps TRBD2 (6 bases). V was cut by 9 bases and J by 0 bases, with 23 bases left in between. CDR3 length: 18 amino acids. Germline V gene sequence: CDR1 SEHNR, CDR2 FQNEAQ (reference sequence). CDR3 amino acids: CASPEGWEASTNTGELFF. CDR3 bases: TGTGCCAGTCCAGAGGGATGGGAGGCGAGCACGAACACCGGGGAGCTGTTTTTT.

The genes are TRBV5-4 and TRBJ2-3; tentative D call: TRBD2 (6 bases). Trimming took 0 bases from V and 9 from J, leaving 14 bases between them. Germline values: CDR1 SGHNT, CDR2 YYREEE (reference sequence). The CDR3 is 14 residues long. The CDR3, as DNA: TGTGCCAGCAGCTTGGCGGGACTCCGCCCCACGCAGTATTTT. Its translation is CASSLAGLRPTQYF. The variable domain in full, completed from reference TRBV5-4 and TRBJ2-3, reads ETGVTQSPTHLIKTRGQQVTLRCSSQSGHNTVSWYQQALGQGPQFIFQYYREEENGRGNFPPRFSGLQFPNYSSELNVNALELDDSALYLCASSLAGLRPTQYFGPGTRLTVL.